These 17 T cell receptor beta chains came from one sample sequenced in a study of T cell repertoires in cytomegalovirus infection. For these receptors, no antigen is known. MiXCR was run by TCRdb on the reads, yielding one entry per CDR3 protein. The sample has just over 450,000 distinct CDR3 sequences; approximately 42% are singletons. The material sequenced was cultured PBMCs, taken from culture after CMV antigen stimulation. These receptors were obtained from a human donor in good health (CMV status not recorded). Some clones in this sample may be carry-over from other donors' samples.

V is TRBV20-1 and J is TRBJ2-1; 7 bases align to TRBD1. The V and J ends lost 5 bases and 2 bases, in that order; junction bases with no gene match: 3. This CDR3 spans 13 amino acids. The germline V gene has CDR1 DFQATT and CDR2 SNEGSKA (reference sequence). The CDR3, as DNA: TGCAGTGCTCCGGGACAGACCTACAATGAGCAGTTCTTC. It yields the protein CSAPGQTYNEQFF.

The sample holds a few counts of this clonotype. The CDR3 sequence: CASSPPDYQDNEQFF. The CDR3 nucleotides are TGTGCCAGCAGCCCCCCGGACTACCAGGACAATGAGCAGTTCTTC. The V call is TRBV7-4, the J call TRBJ2-1; tentative D call: TRBD2 (6 bases). CDR1 and CDR2 (germline): SGHVT, SQSDAQ. The CDR3 covers 15 residues. Deletions cut 5 bases from V and 5 bases from J, with 16 bases between.

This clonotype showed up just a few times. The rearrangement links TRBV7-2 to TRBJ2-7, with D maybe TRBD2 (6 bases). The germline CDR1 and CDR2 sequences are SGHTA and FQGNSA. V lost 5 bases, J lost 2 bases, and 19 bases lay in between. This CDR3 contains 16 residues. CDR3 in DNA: TGTGCCAGCAGCCTCCGCGGGGTACGGCCCCCCTACGAGCAGTACTTC. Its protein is CASSLRGVRPPYEQYF.

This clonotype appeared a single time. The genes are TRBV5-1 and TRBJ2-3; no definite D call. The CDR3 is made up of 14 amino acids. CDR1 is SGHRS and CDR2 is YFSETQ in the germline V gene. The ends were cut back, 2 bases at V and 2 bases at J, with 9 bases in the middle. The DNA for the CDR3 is TGCGCCAGCAGCTTCGTACGGAACACAGATACGCAGTATTTT. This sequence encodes CASSFVRNTDTQYF.

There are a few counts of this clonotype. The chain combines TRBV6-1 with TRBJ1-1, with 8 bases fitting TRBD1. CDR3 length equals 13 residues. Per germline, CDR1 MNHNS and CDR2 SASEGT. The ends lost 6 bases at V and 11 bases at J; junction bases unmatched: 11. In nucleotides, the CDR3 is TGTGCCAGCAGGTCCCCAGGGGGCGTTGAGGCTTTCTTT. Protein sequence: CASRSPGGVEAFF.

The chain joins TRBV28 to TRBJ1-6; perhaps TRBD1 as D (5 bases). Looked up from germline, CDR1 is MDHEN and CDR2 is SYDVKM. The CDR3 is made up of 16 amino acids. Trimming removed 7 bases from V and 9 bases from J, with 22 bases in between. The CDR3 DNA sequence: TGTGCCAGCACCCTCTCGTGGGGGGACCCCAGTTCACCCCTCCACTTT. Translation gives CASTLSWGDPSSPLHF.

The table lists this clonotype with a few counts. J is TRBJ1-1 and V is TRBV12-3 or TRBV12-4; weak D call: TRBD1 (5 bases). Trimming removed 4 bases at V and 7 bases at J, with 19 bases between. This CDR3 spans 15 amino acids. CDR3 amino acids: CASSSTRSGTLEAFF. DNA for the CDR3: TGTGCCAGCAGTTCGACACGGAGCGGGACCCTTGAAGCTTTCTTT.

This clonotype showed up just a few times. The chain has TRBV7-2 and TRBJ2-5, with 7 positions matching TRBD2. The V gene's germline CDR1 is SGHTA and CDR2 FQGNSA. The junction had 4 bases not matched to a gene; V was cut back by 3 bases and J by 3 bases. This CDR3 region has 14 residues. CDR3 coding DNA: TGTGCCAGCAGCTTTCAGACTAGCAAAGAGACCCAGTACTTC. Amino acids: CASSFQTSKETQYF. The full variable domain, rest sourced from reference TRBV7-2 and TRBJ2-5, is GAGVSQSPSNKVTEKGKDVELRCDPISGHTALYWYRQSLGQGLEFLIYFQGNSAPDKSGLPSDRFSAERTGGSVSTLTIQRTQQEDSAVYLCASSFQTSKETQYFGPGTRLLVL.

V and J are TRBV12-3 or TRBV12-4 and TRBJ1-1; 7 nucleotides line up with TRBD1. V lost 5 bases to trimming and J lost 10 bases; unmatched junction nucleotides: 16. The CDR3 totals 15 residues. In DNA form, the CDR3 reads TGTGCCAGCAGTGCCACAAGGAGGGGGCGCGGATCAGCTTTCTTT. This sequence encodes CASSATRRGRGSAFF.

The CDR3 sequence: CSVRNTEAFF. The DNA of the CDR3 is TGCAGCGTTCGGAACACTGAAGCTTTCTTT. The chain recombines TRBV29-1 with TRBJ1-1; D is uncertain. The CDR3 covers 10 residues. The V end was cut by 5 bases, the J end by 1 base, with 2 bases between. CDR1 is SQVTM and CDR2 is ANQGSEA in the germline V gene.

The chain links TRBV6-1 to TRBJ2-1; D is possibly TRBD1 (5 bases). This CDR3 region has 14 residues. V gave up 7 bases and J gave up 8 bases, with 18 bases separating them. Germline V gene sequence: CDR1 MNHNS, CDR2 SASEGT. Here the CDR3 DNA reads TGTGCCAGCACCCCCCAACAGGTGATCGATGAGCAGTTCTTC. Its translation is CASTPQQVIDEQFF.

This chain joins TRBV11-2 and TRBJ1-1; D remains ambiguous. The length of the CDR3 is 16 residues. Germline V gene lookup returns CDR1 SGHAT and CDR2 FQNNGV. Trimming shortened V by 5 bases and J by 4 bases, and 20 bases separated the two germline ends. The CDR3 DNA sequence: TGTGCCAGCAGCGCCCAAAAACTGGGGAAGGGCACTGAAGCTTTCTTT. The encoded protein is CASSAQKLGKGTEAFF.

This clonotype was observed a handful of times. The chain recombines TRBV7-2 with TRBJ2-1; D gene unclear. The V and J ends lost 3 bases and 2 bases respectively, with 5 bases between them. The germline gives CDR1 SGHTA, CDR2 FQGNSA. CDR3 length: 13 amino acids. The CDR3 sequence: CASSLITYNEQFF. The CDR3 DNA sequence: TGTGCCAGCAGCTTGATCACCTACAATGAGCAGTTCTTC. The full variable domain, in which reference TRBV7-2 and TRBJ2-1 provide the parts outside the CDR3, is GAGVSQSPSNKVTEKGKDVELRCDPISGHTALYWYRQSLGQGLEFLIYFQGNSAPDKSGLPSDRFSAERTGGSVSTLTIQRTQQEDSAVYLCASSLITYNEQFFGPGTRLTVL.

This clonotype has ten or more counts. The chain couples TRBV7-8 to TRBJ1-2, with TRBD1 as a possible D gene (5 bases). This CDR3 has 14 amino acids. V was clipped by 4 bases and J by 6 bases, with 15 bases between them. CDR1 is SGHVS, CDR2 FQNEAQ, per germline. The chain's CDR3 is CASSSHSGTHGYTF. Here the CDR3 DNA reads TGTGCCAGCAGCTCCCACTCAGGGACCCATGGCTACACCTTC.

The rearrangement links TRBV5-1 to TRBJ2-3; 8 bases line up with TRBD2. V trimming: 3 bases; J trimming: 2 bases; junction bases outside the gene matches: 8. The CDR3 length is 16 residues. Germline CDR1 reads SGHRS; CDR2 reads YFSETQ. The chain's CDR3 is CASSSTRGGSTDTQYF. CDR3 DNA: TGCGCCAGCAGCTCCACCCGCGGGGGGTCCACAGATACGCAGTATTTT.

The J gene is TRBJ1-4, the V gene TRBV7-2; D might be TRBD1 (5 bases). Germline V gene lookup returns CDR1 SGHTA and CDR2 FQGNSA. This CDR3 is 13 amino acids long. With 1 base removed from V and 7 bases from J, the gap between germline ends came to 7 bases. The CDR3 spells CASSLGGAEKLFF. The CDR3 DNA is TGTGCCAGCAGCTTAGGAGGGGCTGAAAAACTGTTTTTT.

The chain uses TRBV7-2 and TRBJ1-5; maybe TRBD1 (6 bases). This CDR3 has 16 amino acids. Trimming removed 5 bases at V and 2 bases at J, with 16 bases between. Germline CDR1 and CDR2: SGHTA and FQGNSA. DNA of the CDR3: TGTGCCAGCAGCCCCCATTGGGGGCTCGGCAATCAGCCCCAGCATTTT. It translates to CASSPHWGLGNQPQHF.